A selection of T cell receptor beta chains follows, all from one sample in a study of early T cells in non-severe SARS-CoV-2 infection. TCRdb redid the calling of the 5' RACE reads with MiXCR, one entry per CDR3 protein. In the table there are about 68,000 distinct CDR3 sequences, more than 9% of which are singletons. Sequencing used whole blood. All receptors derive from an adult who was a healthcare worker with PCR-confirmed SARS-CoV-2 infection or an uninfected control (not recorded which). CDR3s include the opening cysteine and the closing phenylalanine or tryptophan. Fields, in order: V gene, J gene, CDR3 protein.

>TRBV5-1|TRBJ1-1
CASTPGGLGTEAFF
>TRBV13|TRBJ1-2
CASSLGRDQRTGYTF
>TRBV11-2|TRBJ2-2
CASSFRWRGATNTGELFF
>TRBV18|TRBJ2-3
CASTQIYPTDTQYF
>TRBV7-3|TRBJ2-3
CASSLRAHGLGDTQYF
>TRBV7-2|TRBJ2-7
CASSLGEGVRGEQYF
>TRBV6-1|TRBJ2-7
CASGGKQGRYEQYF
>TRBV6-6|TRBJ2-3
CASSYQQFGLAVDTQYF
>TRBV7-6|TRBJ1-1
CASSSLAGSVEAFF
>TRBV6-2/TRBV6-3|TRBJ2-7
CASRNSVGREQYF
>TRBV7-2|TRBJ1-6
CASSLVVGESNSPLHF
>TRBV7-9|TRBJ2-7
CASSRGDSSYEQYF
>TRBV7-3|TRBJ2-2
CASSPQRGDTGELFF
>TRBV20-1|TRBJ2-7
CSARSREDYEQYF
>TRBV19|TRBJ2-3
CASRTVSTDTQYF
>TRBV20-1|TRBJ2-1
CSARGLQSSYNEQFF
>TRBV11-2|TRBJ1-1
CASSLPWDRGRRTEAFF
>TRBV6-2/TRBV6-3|TRBJ2-5
CASSYGTSTETQYF
>TRBV7-9|TRBJ2-5
CASSLVSGAQETQYF
>TRBV20-1|TRBJ1-3
CSATGTGNTIYF
>TRBV7-9|TRBJ1-2
CASSHEGLGGQGVSVDYGYTF
>TRBV11-2|TRBJ1-6
CASTSPGTGPSPLHF
>TRBV2|TRBJ1-2
CASSLDRRHGYTF
>TRBV3-1|TRBJ2-7
CASSQGALEQYF
>TRBV3-1|TRBJ2-3
CAGSQVRGTRRQYF
>TRBV20-1|TRBJ2-3
CSAGLSTDTQYF
>TRBV12-3/TRBV12-4|TRBJ1-4
CASSSPRGRGNEKLFF
>TRBV27|TRBJ2-4
CASSTVLGLAKNIQYF
>TRBV7-8|TRBJ1-1
CASSLGQGAFGEAFF
>TRBV6-6|TRBJ1-1
CASSSGTYTEAFF
>TRBV11-2|TRBJ1-1
CASSAWDISSAEAFF
>TRBV12-3/TRBV12-4|TRBJ2-7
CASSHGPGGGNEQYF
>TRBV3-1|TRBJ1-1
CASSQHGQKNTEAFF
>TRBV19|TRBJ2-5
CASSPGLALETQYF
>TRBV21-1|TRBJ1-1
CASSPRGRRTMNTEAFF
>TRBV9|TRBJ2-1
CASSTAGGLEQFF
>TRBV12-3/TRBV12-4|TRBJ2-7
CASSLQQGAPGEQYF